Sequencing of this T cell receptor (beta chain) was carried out in a study of blood T cell repertoires in COVID-19. This clone is a singleton in its sample. The CDR3 has 14 residues. Germline CDR1 and CDR2: MNHEY and SMNVEV (reference sequence). V lost 5 bases to trimming and J lost 3 bases, with 14 bases between them. Data came from immunoSEQ multiplex PCR; TCRdb stores just in-frame clones and leaves some out. Seen here are some 320,000 clones, approximately 85% observed once, and the top ten hold 6% to 9%. Sequencing was done on a sample of peripheral blood. The clonotype was recovered from a human donor in a cohort sampled during active COVID-19. The rearrangement uses TRBV27 and TRBJ2-7; a weak D match, TRBD2 (6 bases). In nucleotides, the CDR3 is TGTGCCAGCAGTCCTCCCGGTAGCGGCTACGAGCAGTACTTC. It specifies CASSPPGSGYEQYF.